A selection of T cell receptor beta chains follows, all from one sample in a study of blood T cell repertoires in COVID-19. This table comes from immunoSEQ multiplex PCR, and its TCRdb copy is limited to in-frame clones, with some not included. The repertoire holds nearly 300,000 clones, 88% seen once, with more than 6.5% in the top ten. Sample: peripheral blood. All receptors come from a woman aged 25 to 39 who had recovered from COVID-19. The CDR3 runs from the conserved cysteine through the conserved F or W. The order of the fields is clone size, D gene, J gene, V gene, CDR3 protein, CDR3 DNA. The D gene is left open where the match is weak. Part of the rows lack a size; the others show once, few, many or a class for expanded clones.

clone_size: .; d_call: .; j_call: TRBJ2-3; v_call: TRBV10-3; cdr3_aa: CAIKGLFTDTQYF; cdr3_nt: TGTGCCATCAAAGGACTTTTCACAGATACGCAGTATTTT
clone_size: .; d_call: .; j_call: TRBJ1-1; v_call: TRBV7-9; cdr3_aa: CASSFYSEAFF; cdr3_nt: TGTGCCAGCAGCTTCTACTCTGAAGCTTTCTTT
clone_size: .; d_call: TRBD2; j_call: TRBJ2-7; v_call: TRBV7-8; cdr3_aa: CASSSGAGRNSYEQYF; cdr3_nt: TGTGCCAGCAGCTCCGGAGCGGGACGTAACTCCTACGAGCAGTACTTC
clone_size: once; d_call: .; j_call: TRBJ1-6; v_call: TRBV25-1; cdr3_aa: CASSEYQGRSPLHF; cdr3_nt: TGTGCCAGCAGTGAATACCAGGGGCGTTCACCCCTCCACTTT
clone_size: .; d_call: .; j_call: TRBJ1-1; v_call: TRBV6-2/TRBV6-3; cdr3_aa: CASSYARGSEAFF; cdr3_nt: TGTGCCAGCAGTTACGCCCGGGGGTCTGAAGCTTTCTTT
clone_size: .; d_call: .; j_call: TRBJ2-4; v_call: TRBV3-1/TRBV3-2; cdr3_aa: CASSQGRSNIQYF; cdr3_nt: TGTGCCAGCAGCCAAGGTCGCAGTAACATTCAGTACTTC
clone_size: .; d_call: TRBD1; j_call: TRBJ1-5; v_call: TRBV5-5; cdr3_aa: CASSLVGGLGHSNQPQHF; cdr3_nt: TGTGCCAGCAGCTTGGTAGGGGGCTTGGGGCATAGCAATCAGCCCCAGCATTTT
clone_size: .; d_call: TRBD1; j_call: TRBJ1-5; v_call: TRBV5-1; cdr3_aa: CASSLTGGNQPQHF; cdr3_nt: TGCGCCAGCAGCTTGACAGGGGGGAATCAGCCCCAGCATTTT
clone_size: .; d_call: TRBD2; j_call: TRBJ2-2; v_call: TRBV4-2; cdr3_aa: CASSQVVGGLAENTGELFF; cdr3_nt: TGTGCCAGCAGCCAAGTAGTCGGGGGACTAGCGGAGAACACCGGGGAGCTGTTTTTT
clone_size: .; d_call: .; j_call: TRBJ1-6; v_call: TRBV7-3; cdr3_aa: CASSLDGNTPNSPLHF; cdr3_nt: TGTGCCAGCAGCTTAGATGGCAACACCCCCAATTCACCCCTCCACTTT
clone_size: .; d_call: .; j_call: TRBJ1-1; v_call: TRBV6-5; cdr3_aa: CASSFSGSMNTEAFF; cdr3_nt: TGTGCCAGCAGTTTTTCCGGGTCGATGAACACTGAAGCTTTCTTT
clone_size: .; d_call: TRBD1; j_call: TRBJ2-1; v_call: TRBV18; cdr3_aa: CASSPPQGQGLDEQFF; cdr3_nt: TGTGCCAGCTCACCACCCCAGGGACAGGGTCTCGATGAGCAGTTCTTC
clone_size: .; d_call: .; j_call: TRBJ2-7; v_call: TRBV23-1; cdr3_aa: CASSHPLSPGPTYEQYF; cdr3_nt: TGCGCCAGCAGTCATCCCCTGAGTCCGGGTCCCACCTACGAGCAGTACTTC
clone_size: .; d_call: .; j_call: TRBJ1-6; v_call: TRBV4-1; cdr3_aa: CASSQEYGGGSNSPLHF; cdr3_nt: TGCGCCAGCAGCCAAGAATATGGTGGAGGGAGTAATTCACCCCTCCACTTT
clone_size: .; d_call: .; j_call: TRBJ2-3; v_call: TRBV5-4; cdr3_aa: CASSLRLAATDTQYF; cdr3_nt: TGTGCCAGCAGCTTGAGGCTAGCAGCCACAGATACGCAGTATTTT
clone_size: .; d_call: .; j_call: TRBJ2-3; v_call: TRBV5-1; cdr3_aa: CASSLNAGSTDTQYF; cdr3_nt: TGCGCCAGCAGCTTGAATGCGGGGAGCACAGATACGCAGTATTTT
clone_size: .; d_call: TRBD2; j_call: TRBJ2-6; v_call: TRBV5-4; cdr3_aa: CASSLGLANSGANVLTF; cdr3_nt: TGTGCCAGCAGCTTGGGACTAGCCAACTCTGGGGCCAACGTCCTGACTTTC
clone_size: few; d_call: .; j_call: TRBJ1-2; v_call: TRBV11-2; cdr3_aa: CASSLAGDGYTF; cdr3_nt: TGTGCCAGCAGCTTAGCAGGGGATGGCTACACCTTC
clone_size: once; d_call: .; j_call: TRBJ1-1; v_call: TRBV30; cdr3_aa: CAWSVRDTEAFF; cdr3_nt: TGTGCCTGGAGTGTACGGGACACTGAAGCTTTCTTT
clone_size: .; d_call: TRBD1; j_call: TRBJ2-1; v_call: TRBV19; cdr3_aa: CASSTQTGASYNEQFF; cdr3_nt: TGTGCCAGTAGTACCCAGACAGGGGCCAGCTACAATGAGCAGTTCTTC
clone_size: once; d_call: TRBD1; j_call: TRBJ1-6; v_call: TRBV28; cdr3_aa: CASSPGGHNSPLHF; cdr3_nt: TGTGCCAGCAGCCCAGGGGGACATAATTCACCCCTCCACTTT
clone_size: .; d_call: .; j_call: TRBJ1-1; v_call: TRBV2; cdr3_aa: CASRRQNTEAFF; cdr3_nt: TGTGCCAGCAGAAGACAGAACACTGAAGCTTTCTTT
clone_size: .; d_call: TRBD1; j_call: TRBJ1-4; v_call: TRBV5-6; cdr3_aa: CASSRTGQLNEKLFF; cdr3_nt: TGTGCCAGCAGTCGTACGGGACAGCTTAATGAAAAACTGTTTTTT
clone_size: few; d_call: .; j_call: TRBJ1-6; v_call: TRBV6-6; cdr3_aa: CASSYSSGGQNSPLHF; cdr3_nt: TGTGCCAGCAGTTACTCGAGTGGCGGACAGAATTCACCCCTCCACTTT
clone_size: .; d_call: .; j_call: TRBJ2-1; v_call: TRBV7-2; cdr3_aa: CASSLGRGPYSEQFF; cdr3_nt: TGTGCCAGCAGCTTAGGGCGGGGGCCCTACAGTGAGCAGTTCTTC
clone_size: .; d_call: .; j_call: TRBJ1-3; v_call: TRBV21-1; cdr3_aa: CASSKVRTGFSGNTIYF; cdr3_nt: TGTGCCAGCAGCAAAGTTAGGACAGGGTTCTCTGGAAACACCATATATTTT
clone_size: .; d_call: TRBD2; j_call: TRBJ2-5; v_call: TRBV24-1; cdr3_aa: CATSETGTSFRETQYF; cdr3_nt: TGTGCCACCAGTGAAACCGGGACTAGCTTTAGGGAGACCCAGTACTTC
clone_size: once; d_call: .; j_call: TRBJ1-2; v_call: TRBV14; cdr3_aa: CASSPRGAGYGYTF; cdr3_nt: TGTGCCAGCAGCCCCCGGGGGGCTGGCTATGGCTACACCTTC
clone_size: .; d_call: TRBD1; j_call: TRBJ1-2; v_call: TRBV4-3; cdr3_aa: CASSQDQDRVNGYTF; cdr3_nt: TGCGCCAGCAGCCAAGATCAGGACAGGGTGAACGGCTACACCTTC
clone_size: .; d_call: TRBD1; j_call: TRBJ2-3; v_call: TRBV5-1; cdr3_aa: CASSLADRDRDTQYF; cdr3_nt: TGCGCCAGCAGCTTGGCGGACAGGGACAGAGATACGCAGTATTTT
clone_size: .; d_call: .; j_call: TRBJ1-1; v_call: TRBV5-4; cdr3_aa: CASSLSDTEAFF; cdr3_nt: TGTGCCAGCAGCTTGTCGGACACTGAAGCTTTCTTT
clone_size: .; d_call: TRBD2; j_call: TRBJ2-3; v_call: TRBV6-1; cdr3_aa: CASSEASGGGPDTQYF; cdr3_nt: TGTGCCAGCAGTGAAGCTAGCGGGGGTGGCCCAGATACGCAGTATTTT
clone_size: .; d_call: .; j_call: TRBJ2-2; v_call: TRBV6-1; cdr3_aa: CASSDGTGELFF; cdr3_nt: TGTGCCAGCAGTGACGGGACCGGGGAGCTGTTTTTT
clone_size: .; d_call: .; j_call: TRBJ2-3; v_call: TRBV19; cdr3_aa: CASSINFGQRTDTQYF; cdr3_nt: TGTGCCAGTAGTATAAATTTCGGACAGCGCACAGATACGCAGTATTTT
clone_size: .; d_call: .; j_call: TRBJ2-1; v_call: TRBV20-1; cdr3_aa: CSAIGVNEQFF; cdr3_nt: TGCAGTGCTATAGGGGTGAATGAGCAGTTCTTC
clone_size: .; d_call: .; j_call: TRBJ1-5; v_call: TRBV10-3; cdr3_aa: CAISENSAGSNQPQHF; cdr3_nt: TGTGCCATCAGTGAGAATAGTGCCGGTAGCAATCAGCCCCAGCATTTT